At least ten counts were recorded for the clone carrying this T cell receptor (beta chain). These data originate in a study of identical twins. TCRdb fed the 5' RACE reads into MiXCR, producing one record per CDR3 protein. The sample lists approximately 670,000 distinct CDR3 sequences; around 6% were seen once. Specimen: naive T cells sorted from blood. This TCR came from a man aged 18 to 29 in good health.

The CDR3 protein is CATSEGVYQPQHF. CDR3 nucleotide sequence: TGTGCCACCAGCGAGGGGGTCTATCAGCCCCAGCATTTT. The rearrangement uses TRBV15 and TRBJ1-5; TRBD1 is a possible D gene (6 bases). Trimming stripped 5 bases from V and 5 bases from J, with 10 bases between. The CDR3 runs 13 residues. Germline CDR1 LNHNV, CDR2 YYDKDF (reference sequence). Looking up the rest from reference TRBV15 and TRBJ1-5 gives the full variable domain: DAMVIQNPRYQVTQFGKPVTLSCSQTLNHNVMYWYQQKSSQAPKLLFHYYDKDFNNEADTPDNFQSRRPNTSFCFLDIRSPGLGDTAMYLCATSEGVYQPQHFGDGTRLSIL.